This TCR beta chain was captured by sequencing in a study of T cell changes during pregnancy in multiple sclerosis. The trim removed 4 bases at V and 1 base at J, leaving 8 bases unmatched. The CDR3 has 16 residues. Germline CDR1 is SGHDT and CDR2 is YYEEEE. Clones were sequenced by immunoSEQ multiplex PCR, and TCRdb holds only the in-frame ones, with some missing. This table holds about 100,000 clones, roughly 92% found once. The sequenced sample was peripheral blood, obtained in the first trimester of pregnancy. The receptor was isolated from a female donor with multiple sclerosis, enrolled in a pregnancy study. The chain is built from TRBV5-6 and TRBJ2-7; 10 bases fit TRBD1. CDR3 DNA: TGTGCCAGCAGCCCACTCCGGGACAGGGGATCCTACGAGCAGTACTTC. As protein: CASSPLRDRGSYEQYF.